This T cell receptor (beta chain) was sequenced in a study of shared clonotypes between healthy human individuals. Per the original data handling: Filtering differed for immunoSEQ, which gave only junction sequences without quality scores. Sequencing was performed with immunoSEQ multiplex PCR; in TCRdb, only in-frame clones are kept and a portion is missing. The D gene and trimming were derived from the DNA, and the V and J assignments and clone size from that table. The data contain 2 million to 3 million clones, roughly 93% of them seen just once; the ten biggest clones take up approximately 0.35%. The CDR3 totals 16 residues. Germline V CDR1 and CDR2: LGHNA, YNFKEQ. Trimming stripped 0 bases from V and 0 bases from J, with 9 bases between.

The sample consisted of naive CD4+ T cells from PBMCs. Indicated subset: CD45RA+ positively selected. This sequence joins TRBV4-2 and TRBJ1-3; no clear D gene. The TCR originated in a man aged 18 to 35 in good health. Some clones in this sample may be carry-over from other donors' samples. The CDR3 region has the DNA TGTGCCAGCAGCCAAGACACCCCCCGCTCTGGAAACACCATATATTTT. Its protein product is CASSQDTPRSGNTIYF.